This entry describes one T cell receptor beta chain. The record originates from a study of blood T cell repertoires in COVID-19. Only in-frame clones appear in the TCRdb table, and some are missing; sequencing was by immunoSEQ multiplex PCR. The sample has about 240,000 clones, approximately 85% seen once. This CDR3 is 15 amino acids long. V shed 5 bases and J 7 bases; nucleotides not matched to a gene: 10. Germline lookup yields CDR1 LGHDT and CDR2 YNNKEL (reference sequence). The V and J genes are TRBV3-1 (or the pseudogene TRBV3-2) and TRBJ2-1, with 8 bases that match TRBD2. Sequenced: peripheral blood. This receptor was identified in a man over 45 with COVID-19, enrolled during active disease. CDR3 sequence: CASSSRAGAGNEQFF. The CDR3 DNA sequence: TGTGCCAGCAGCTCACGAGCGGGGGCGGGTAATGAGCAGTTCTTC.